These T cell receptor beta chains were read from a single sample in a study of OX40 agonist ivuxolimab in advanced cancers. Sequencing used immunoSEQ multiplex PCR; TCRdb keeps in-frame clones, though not all of them. The table records some 74,000 clones, 88% of them present only once. Here the sequenced sample was CD4+ or CD8+ T cells sorted from blood, taken in a trial of the OX40 agonist ivuxolimab. Receptors were obtained from an adult with an advanced solid tumor such as melanoma, head and neck, liver or kidney cancer. CDR3s include the opening cysteine and the closing phenylalanine or tryptophan. The D gene is left open where the match is weak. Clone size is stated in some rows and not others, as once, few, many or a class when expanded.

TRBJ2-3 - - TRBV11-3 CASSKAASTDTQYF TGTGCCAGCAGCAAAGCGGCTAGCACAGATACGCAGTATTTT
TRBJ2-7 TRBD2 - TRBV5-1 CASSLSGGRTYEQYF TGCGCCAGCAGTCTTAGCGGGGGCCGAACCTACGAGCAGTACTTC
TRBJ2-7 TRBD1 - TRBV11-2 CASSQQMDRGFDEQYF TGTGCCAGCAGCCAACAGATGGACAGGGGTTTCGACGAGCAGTACTTC
TRBJ2-2 - few TRBV9 CASSVGAIANTGELFF TGTGCCAGCAGCGTAGGGGCGATCGCGAACACCGGGGAGCTGTTTTTT
TRBJ2-7 - - TRBV19 CASRAEGRRGEQYF TGTGCCAGTAGGGCGGAGGGGCGAAGGGGCGAGCAGTACTTC
TRBJ1-1 - - TRBV2 CASIGTQNTEAFF TGTGCCAGCATAGGAACACAGAACACTGAAGCTTTCTTT
TRBJ1-2 - - TRBV19 CASSTPRGGLLTNYGYTF TGTGCCAGTAGTACCCCGCGGGGGGGTCTCTTAACTAACTATGGCTACACCTTC
TRBJ2-6 - - TRBV7-9 CASSREGGGANVLTF TGTGCCAGCAGCAGAGAGGGAGGTGGGGCCAACGTCCTGACTTTC
TRBJ1-4 TRBD1 - TRBV18 CASSSYRGSINEKLFF TGTGCCAGCTCATCTTACAGGGGGTCTATTAATGAAAAACTGTTTTTT
TRBJ2-3 - - TRBV11-2 CASSSFSPTDTQYF TGTGCCAGCAGCTCCTTCTCCCCCACAGATACGCAGTATTTT
TRBJ1-2 - - TRBV19 CASRPGRDTNYGYTF TGTGCCAGTAGACCCGGGAGGGACACTAACTATGGCTACACCTTC
TRBJ1-1 - - TRBV28 CASIRLLTNTEAFF TGTGCCAGCATTCGGCTGTTAACGAACACTGAAGCTTTCTTT
TRBJ1-2 - - TRBV6-1 CASSERGAYGYTF TGTGCCAGCAGTGAAAGGGGGGCCTATGGCTACACCTTC
TRBJ2-7 - - TRBV5-1 CASREAYEQYF TGCGCCAGCAGGGAAGCCTACGAGCAGTACTTC
TRBJ2-3 TRBD2 - TRBV5-1 CASSLSGRGPDTQYF TGCGCCAGCAGCTTAAGCGGGAGGGGCCCAGATACGCAGTATTTT
TRBJ1-3 TRBD1 - TRBV7-8 CASSPDRGGGNTIYF TGTGCCAGCAGCCCGGACAGGGGCGGTGGAAACACCATATATTTT
TRBJ1-1 - - TRBV5-1 CASSLRGDTEAFF TGCGCCAGCAGCTTGAGAGGGGACACTGAAGCTTTCTTT
TRBJ2-4 - - TRBV28 CASSEYVGKNIQYF TGTGCCAGCAGTGAATACGTGGGCAAAAACATTCAGTACTTC
TRBJ1-2 - once TRBV7-2 CASSLTLRGRGGYTF TGTGCCAGCAGCTTAACCCTCAGGGGACGTGGTGGCTACACCTTC
TRBJ2-7 - - TRBV14 CASSPRTYEQYF TGTGCCAGCAGTCCCAGGACCTACGAGCAGTACTTC
TRBJ2-7 TRBD1 - TRBV7-8 CASSLDGGTGGNVVSYEQYF TGTGCCAGCAGCTTAGATGGTGGGACAGGGGGTAACGTGGTATCCTACGAGCAGTACTTC
TRBJ2-1 - once TRBV10-3 CAISPSRAEDNEQFF TGTGCCATCTCCCCTTCCAGGGCGGAAGACAATGAGCAGTTCTTC
TRBJ2-7 - - TRBV5-4 CASSFAGLVSEQYF TGTGCCAGCAGCTTTGCCGGCCTGGTCTCCGAGCAGTACTTC
TRBJ2-4 - few TRBV28 CAGLLAKNIQYF TGTGCCGGACTACTAGCCAAAAACATTCAGTACTTC
TRBJ1-3 - - TRBV6-1 CATTFTGLTGNTIYF TGTGCCACCACCTTCACAGGGTTAACGGGAAACACCATATATTTT
TRBJ2-2 - - TRBV11-3 CASSLTRDPPGELFF TGTGCCAGCAGCTTAACCAGGGACCCACCCGGGGAGCTGTTTTTT
TRBJ1-4 - - TRBV5-1 CASRGDGTYEKLFF TGCGCCAGCAGAGGGGACGGAACCTATGAAAAACTGTTTTTT
TRBJ2-7 - - TRBV29-1 CSVGEYEQYF TGCAGCGTAGGAGAGTACGAGCAGTACTTC
TRBJ2-7 TRBD1 - TRBV6-1 CAIRDRVGEQYF TGTGCCATCCGGGACAGGGTAGGCGAGCAGTACTTC
TRBJ1-3 - - TRBV6-5 CASSNQGLGNTIYF TGTGCCAGCAGTAACCAGGGGCTTGGAAACACCATATATTTT
TRBJ2-5 - - TRBV10-3 CAIGSSLGETQYF TGTGCCATCGGGAGCTCTCTGGGGGAGACCCAGTACTTC
TRBJ1-1 - - TRBV2 CASSRVGTEAFF TGTGCCAGCAGTCGGGTGGGGACTGAAGCTTTCTTT